This entry is about one T cell receptor (beta chain). The antigen remains undetermined. The record originates from a study of cytomegalovirus exposure and HLA in healthy donors. V gave up 6 bases and J gave up 2 bases; unmatched junction bases: 5. CDR1 and CDR2 (germline): MDHEN, SYDVKM. The CDR3 is 15 residues long. Whole-study findings and limits: As a later analysis revealed, most CMV-associated TCR beta chains appeared HLA-restricted. Association of a missense DCLRE1C variant with TCR beta V- and J-gene trimming was reported in a later analysis.

Use of 60 Vbeta and 13 Jbeta primers characterized the PCR. Produced via immunoSEQ multiplex PCR; TCRdb's table is partial and in-frame only. Of some 70,000 clones in the sample, about 80% were seen once. This TCR came from a man younger than 35 in good health and CMV-seropositive. The V gene is TRBV28, the J gene TRBJ2-5; 11 bases match TRBD2. The sequenced sample was PBMCs. The CDR3 nucleotides read TGTGCCAGCAGACCGGGACTAGCGGTACAAGAGACCCAGTACTTC. As protein: CASRPGLAVQETQYF. Filled out from reference TRBV28 and TRBJ2-5, the complete variable domain reads DVKVTQSSRYLVKRTGEKVFLECVQDMDHENMFWYRQDPGLGLRLIYFSYDVKMKEKGDIPEGYSVSREKKERFSLILESASTNQTSMYLCASRPGLAVQETQYFGPGTRLLVL.